This T cell receptor beta chain was sequenced for a study of shared clonotypes between healthy human individuals. Libraries were prepared by immunoSEQ multiplex PCR; TCRdb keeps only in-frame clonotypes and omits some of them. In the table there are a few million clones, 93% of which are singletons. Cells designated naive CD8 were CD45RO-negative and were positively selected for CCR7, with terminally differentiated effector memory CD45RA+ cells excluded. J gave up 7 bases and V 6 bases, and 15 bases lay outside the gene matches. There are 17 residues in the CDR3. Germline lookup yields CDR1 MNHEY and CDR2 SMNVEV (reference sequence).

The TCR was taken from a man aged 18 to 29 in good health. Some clones in this sample may be carry-over from other donors' samples. The rearrangement links TRBV27 to TRBJ2-1, with 10 bases that match TRBD2. Specimen: naive CD8+ T cells from PBMCs. The CDR3 sequence is CASRTQPWTSGRNEQFF. CDR3 in DNA: TGTGCCAGCAGAACCCAACCTTGGACTAGCGGAAGAAATGAGCAGTTCTTC.